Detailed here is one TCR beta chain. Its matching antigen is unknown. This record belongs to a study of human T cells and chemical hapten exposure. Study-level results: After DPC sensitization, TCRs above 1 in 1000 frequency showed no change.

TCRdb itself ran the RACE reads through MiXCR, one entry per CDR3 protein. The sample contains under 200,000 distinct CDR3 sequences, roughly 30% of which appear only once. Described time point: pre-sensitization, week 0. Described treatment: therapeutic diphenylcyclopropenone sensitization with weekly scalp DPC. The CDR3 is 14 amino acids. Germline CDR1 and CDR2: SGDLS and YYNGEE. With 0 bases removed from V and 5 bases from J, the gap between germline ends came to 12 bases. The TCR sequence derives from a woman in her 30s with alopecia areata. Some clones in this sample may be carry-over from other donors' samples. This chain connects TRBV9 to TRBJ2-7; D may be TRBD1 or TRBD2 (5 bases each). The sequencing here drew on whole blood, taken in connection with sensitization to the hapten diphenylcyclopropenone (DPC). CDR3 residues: CASSVEVRGHEQYF. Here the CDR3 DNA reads TGTGCCAGCAGCGTAGAGGTGAGGGGCCACGAGCAGTACTTC.